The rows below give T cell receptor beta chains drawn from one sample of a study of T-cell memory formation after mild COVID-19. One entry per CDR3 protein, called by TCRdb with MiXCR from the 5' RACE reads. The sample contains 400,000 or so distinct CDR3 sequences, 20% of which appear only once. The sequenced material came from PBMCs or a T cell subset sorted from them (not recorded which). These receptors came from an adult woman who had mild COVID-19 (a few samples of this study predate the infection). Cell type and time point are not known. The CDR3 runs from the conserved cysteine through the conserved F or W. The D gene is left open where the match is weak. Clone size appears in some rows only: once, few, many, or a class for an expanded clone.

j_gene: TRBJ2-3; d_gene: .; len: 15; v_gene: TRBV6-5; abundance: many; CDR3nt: TGTGCCAGCAGTCCCCTAAGCGGGAGCACAGATACGCAGTATTTT; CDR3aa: CASSPLSGSTDTQYF
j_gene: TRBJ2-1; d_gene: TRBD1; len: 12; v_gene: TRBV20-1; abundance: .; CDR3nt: TGCAGTGCCCTAGACAGGGGGGATGAGCAGTTCTTC; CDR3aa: CSALDRGDEQFF
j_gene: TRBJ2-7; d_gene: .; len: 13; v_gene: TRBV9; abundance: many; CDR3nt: TGTGCCAGCAGCTCGGACCCCTCCTACGAGCAGTACTTC; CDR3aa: CASSSDPSYEQYF
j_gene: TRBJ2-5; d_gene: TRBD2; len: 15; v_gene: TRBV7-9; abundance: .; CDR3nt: TGTGCCAGCAGCACAGGGACTAGCGGGAGGACGGCCCAGTACTTC; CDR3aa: CASSTGTSGRTAQYF
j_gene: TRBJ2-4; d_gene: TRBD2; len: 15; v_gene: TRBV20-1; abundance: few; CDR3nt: TGCAGTGCTAATAGCGGGGGGGTAGGTGGAAACATTCAGTACTTC; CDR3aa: CSANSGGVGGNIQYF
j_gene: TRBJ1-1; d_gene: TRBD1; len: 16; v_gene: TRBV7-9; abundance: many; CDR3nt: TGTGCCAGCAGCTTAGCCGCGGGACAGCTGAACACTGAAGCTTTCTTT; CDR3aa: CASSLAAGQLNTEAFF
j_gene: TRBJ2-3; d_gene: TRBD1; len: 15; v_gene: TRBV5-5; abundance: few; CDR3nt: TGTGCCAGCAGCTTGACGCGGACAGGGGCAGATACGCAGTATTTT; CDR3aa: CASSLTRTGADTQYF
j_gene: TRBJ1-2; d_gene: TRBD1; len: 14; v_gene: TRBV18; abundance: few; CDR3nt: TGTGCCAGCTCACCAGACAGGGAGGGGAATGGCTACACCTTC; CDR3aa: CASSPDREGNGYTF
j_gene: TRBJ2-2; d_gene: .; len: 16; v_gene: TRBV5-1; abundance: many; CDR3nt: TGCGCCAGCAGCTATCCAGGGGCTGGGAACACCGGGGAGCTGTTTTTT; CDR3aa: CASSYPGAGNTGELFF
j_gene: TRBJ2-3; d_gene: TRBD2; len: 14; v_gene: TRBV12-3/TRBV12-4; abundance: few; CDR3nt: TGTGCCAGCACCCAAGCGGGAGTGACAGATACGCAGTATTTT; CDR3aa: CASTQAGVTDTQYF
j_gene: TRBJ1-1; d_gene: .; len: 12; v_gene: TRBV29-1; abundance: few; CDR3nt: TGCAGCGTTGAAGACAGGGTCGAGGAAGCTTTCTTT; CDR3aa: CSVEDRVEEAFF
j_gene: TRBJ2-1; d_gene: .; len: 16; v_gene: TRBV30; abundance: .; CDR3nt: TGTGCCTGGAGTGTTGGTGTGAGCAGCTCCTACAATGAGCAGTTCTTC; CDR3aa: CAWSVGVSSSYNEQFF
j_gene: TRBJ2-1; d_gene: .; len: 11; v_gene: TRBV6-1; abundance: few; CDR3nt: TGTGCCTGCCGAGCGAACAATGAGCAGTTCTTC; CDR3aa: CACRANNEQFF
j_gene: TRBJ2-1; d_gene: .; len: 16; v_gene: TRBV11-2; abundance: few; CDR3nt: TGTGCCAGCAGCCACTTACGCGGGGAGCGCAACAATGAGCAGTTCTTC; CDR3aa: CASSHLRGERNNEQFF
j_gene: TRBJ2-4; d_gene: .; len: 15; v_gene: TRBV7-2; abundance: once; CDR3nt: TGTGCCGGCAGCTTATCGACGGTAGCCAAAAACATTCAGTACTTC; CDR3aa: CAGSLSTVAKNIQYF
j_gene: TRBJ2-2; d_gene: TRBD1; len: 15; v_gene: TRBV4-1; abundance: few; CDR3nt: TGCGCCAGCAGCATCCGGGACAGTCGCACCGGGGAGCTGTTTTTT; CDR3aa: CASSIRDSRTGELFF
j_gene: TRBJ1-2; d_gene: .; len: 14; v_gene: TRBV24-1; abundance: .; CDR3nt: TGTGCCACCAGTGATCCGGGACGGTTCTATGGCTACACCTTC; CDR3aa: CATSDPGRFYGYTF
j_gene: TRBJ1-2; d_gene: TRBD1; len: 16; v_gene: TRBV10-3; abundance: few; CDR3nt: TGTGCCATCAGTGAGCGGGGGACAGGGGGCGGATATGGCTACACCTTC; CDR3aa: CAISERGTGGGYGYTF
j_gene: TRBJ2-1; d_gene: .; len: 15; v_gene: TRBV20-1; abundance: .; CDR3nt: TGCAGTGCCCCGGGACCCCGGTCGGCCTACAATGAGCAGTTCTTC; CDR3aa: CSAPGPRSAYNEQFF
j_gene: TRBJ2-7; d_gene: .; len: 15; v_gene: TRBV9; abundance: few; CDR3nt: TGTGCCAGCAGCGTATCTCCGGTATCCCCCTACGAGCAGTACTTC; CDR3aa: CASSVSPVSPYEQYF
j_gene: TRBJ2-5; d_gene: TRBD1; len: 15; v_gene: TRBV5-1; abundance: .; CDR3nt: TGCGCCAGCGGGTCATTAGGACAGGGCGGAGAGACCCAGTACTTC; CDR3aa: CASGSLGQGGETQYF
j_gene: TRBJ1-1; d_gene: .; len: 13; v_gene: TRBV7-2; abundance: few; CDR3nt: TGTGCCAGCACCCGCAGGGTTGACACTGAAGCTTTCTTT; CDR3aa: CASTRRVDTEAFF
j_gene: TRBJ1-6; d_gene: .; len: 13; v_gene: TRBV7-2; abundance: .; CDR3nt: TGTGCCAGCAGCTTATCCTATTTATCACCCCTCCACTTT; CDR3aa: CASSLSYLSPLHF
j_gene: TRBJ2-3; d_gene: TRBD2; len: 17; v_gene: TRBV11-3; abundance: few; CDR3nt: TGTGCCAGCAGTTCCTCGGCGGGAGTTCGTGTGGCAGATACGCAGTATTTT; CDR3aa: CASSSSAGVRVADTQYF
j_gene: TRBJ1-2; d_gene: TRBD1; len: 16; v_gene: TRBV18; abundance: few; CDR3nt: TGTGCCAGCTCACTTTCCGACAGGGCGAAGACGGGGGGCTACACCTTC; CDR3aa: CASSLSDRAKTGGYTF
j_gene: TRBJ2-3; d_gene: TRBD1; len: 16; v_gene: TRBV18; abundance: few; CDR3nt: TGTGCCAGCTCACCATCGCTCGGACAGGGGACAGATACGCAGTATTTT; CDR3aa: CASSPSLGQGTDTQYF
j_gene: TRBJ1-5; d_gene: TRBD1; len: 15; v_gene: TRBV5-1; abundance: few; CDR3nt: TGCGCCAGCAGCTCGGGACAGGGATCCGATCAGCCCCAGCATTTT; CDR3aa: CASSSGQGSDQPQHF
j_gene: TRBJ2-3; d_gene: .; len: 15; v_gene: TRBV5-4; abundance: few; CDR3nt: TGTGCCAGCAGTCTGGGCGGCAGTGGGGGAGATACGCAGTATTTT; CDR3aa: CASSLGGSGGDTQYF
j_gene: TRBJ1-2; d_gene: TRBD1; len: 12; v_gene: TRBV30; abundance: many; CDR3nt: TGTGCCTGGAGCCCTGGGACAGCTGGCTACACCTTC; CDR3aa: CAWSPGTAGYTF
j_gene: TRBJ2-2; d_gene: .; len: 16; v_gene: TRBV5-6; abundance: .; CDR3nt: TGTGCCAGCAGCTTGCCAGGGAAGTTAAACACCGGGGAGCTGTTTTTT; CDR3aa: CASSLPGKLNTGELFF
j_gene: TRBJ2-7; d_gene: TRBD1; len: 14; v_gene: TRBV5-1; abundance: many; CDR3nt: TGCGCCAGCAGCACAGGACAGGCCTCCTACGAGCAGTACTTC; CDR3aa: CASSTGQASYEQYF